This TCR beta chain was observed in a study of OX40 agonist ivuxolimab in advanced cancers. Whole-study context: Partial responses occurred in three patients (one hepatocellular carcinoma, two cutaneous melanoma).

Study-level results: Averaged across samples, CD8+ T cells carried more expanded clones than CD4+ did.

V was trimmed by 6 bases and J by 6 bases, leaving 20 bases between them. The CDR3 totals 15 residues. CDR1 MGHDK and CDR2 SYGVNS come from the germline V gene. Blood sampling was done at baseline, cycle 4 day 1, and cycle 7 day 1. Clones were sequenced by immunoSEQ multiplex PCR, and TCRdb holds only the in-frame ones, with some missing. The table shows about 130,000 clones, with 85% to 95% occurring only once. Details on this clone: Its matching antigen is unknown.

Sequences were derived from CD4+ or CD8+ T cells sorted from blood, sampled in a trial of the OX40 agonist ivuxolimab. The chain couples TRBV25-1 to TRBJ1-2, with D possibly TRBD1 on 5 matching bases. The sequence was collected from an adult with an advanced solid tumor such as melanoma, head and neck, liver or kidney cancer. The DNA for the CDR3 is TGTGCCAGCAGCCATCCTGGCAGGGAAGGTCATGGCTACACCTTC. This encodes CASSHPGREGHGYTF.